This T cell receptor (beta chain) was recovered during a study of blood T cells in healthy people across ages. Findings of the study overall: Unsorted PBMC material precluded a definitive naive versus antigen-experienced comparison.

Alongside a J-beta primer mix, a sample-barcoded 5' primer served in a second PCR lasting roughly 7 to 11 cycles. There were at least 3 million CDR3-containing paired-end reads obtained from each sample. MiXCR, applied by TCRdb to the 5' RACE reads, yields one record per CDR3 protein. The data hold some 1.6 million distinct CDR3 sequences, with about 35% observed a single time. The CDR3 length is 16 residues. CDR1 and CDR2 from the germline V gene are SEHNR and FQNEAQ (reference sequence). V was cut by 5 bases and J by 1 base, with 17 bases left in between. This clonotype was seen a few times. The antigen is undetermined.

The clonotype comes from a woman between 25 and 40 years old in good health. The chain employs TRBV7-9 and TRBJ1-1; possibly TRBD1 for D (6 bases). The material sequenced was blood. Here the CDR3 DNA reads TGTGCCAGCAGCCCTCTGGGGGGCGCGGGGAACACTGAAGCTTTCTTT. Its protein product is CASSPLGGAGNTEAFF.